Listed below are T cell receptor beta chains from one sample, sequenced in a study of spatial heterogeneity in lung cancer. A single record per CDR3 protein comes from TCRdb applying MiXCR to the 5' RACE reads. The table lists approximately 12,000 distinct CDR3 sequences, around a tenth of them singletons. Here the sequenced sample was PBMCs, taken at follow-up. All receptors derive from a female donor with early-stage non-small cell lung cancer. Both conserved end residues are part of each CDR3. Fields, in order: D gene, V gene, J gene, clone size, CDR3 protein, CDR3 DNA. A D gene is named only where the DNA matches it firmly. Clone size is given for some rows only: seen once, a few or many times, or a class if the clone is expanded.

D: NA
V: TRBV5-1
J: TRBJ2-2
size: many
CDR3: CASSWTASNTGELFF
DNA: TGCGCCAGCAGCTGGACCGCCTCGAACACCGGGGAGCTGTTTTTT

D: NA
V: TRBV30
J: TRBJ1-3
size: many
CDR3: CAWRFPGSGNTIYF
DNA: TGTGCCTGGAGATTTCCAGGCTCGGGAAACACCATATATTTT

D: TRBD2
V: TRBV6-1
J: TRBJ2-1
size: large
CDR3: CASREDLAGGPPYNEQFF
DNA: TGTGCCAGCAGAGAAGATCTAGCGGGAGGCCCCCCCTACAATGAGCAGTTCTTC

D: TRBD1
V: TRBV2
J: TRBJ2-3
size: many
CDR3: CASSVRQGINTQYF
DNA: TGTGCCAGCAGTGTAAGACAGGGAATTAATACGCAGTATTTT

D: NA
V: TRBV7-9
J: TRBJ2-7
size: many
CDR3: CASSFTKVEQYF
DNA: TGTGCCAGCAGCTTCACTAAGGTCGAGCAGTACTTC

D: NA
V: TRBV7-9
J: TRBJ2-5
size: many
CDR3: CASSHPRAAETQYF
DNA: TGTGCCAGCAGCCACCCCAGGGCCGCAGAGACCCAGTACTTC

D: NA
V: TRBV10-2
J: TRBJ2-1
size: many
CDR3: CASSESFRGEFF
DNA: TGCGCCAGCAGTGAATCCTTTCGTGGAGAGTTCTTC

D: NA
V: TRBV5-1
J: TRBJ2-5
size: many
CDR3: CASSLQRPGQETQYF
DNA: TGCGCCAGCAGCCTGCAAAGGCCCGGTCAAGAGACCCAGTACTTC

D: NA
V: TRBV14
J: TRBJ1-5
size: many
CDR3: CASSQLPNQPQHF
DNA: TGTGCCAGCAGCCAACTTCCTAATCAGCCCCAGCATTTT

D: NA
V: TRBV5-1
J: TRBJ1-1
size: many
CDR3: CASSLGSDLNTEAFF
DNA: TGCGCCAGCAGCTTGGGGAGTGACTTGAACACTGAAGCTTTCTTT

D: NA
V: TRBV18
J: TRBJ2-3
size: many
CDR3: CASSQTSTDTQYF
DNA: TGTGCCAGCTCACAGACAAGCACAGATACGCAGTATTTT

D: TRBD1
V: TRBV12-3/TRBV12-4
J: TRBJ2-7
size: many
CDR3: CASSLQGAYEQYF
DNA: TGTGCCAGCAGTCTACAGGGGGCGTACGAGCAGTACTTC

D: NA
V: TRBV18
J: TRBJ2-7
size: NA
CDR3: CASSPGVSSYEQYF
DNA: TGTGCCAGCTCACCAGGAGTTAGCTCCTACGAGCAGTACTTC

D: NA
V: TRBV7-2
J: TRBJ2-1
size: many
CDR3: CASSPHYSYNEQFF
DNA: TGTGCCAGCAGCCCCCACTACTCCTACAATGAGCAGTTCTTC

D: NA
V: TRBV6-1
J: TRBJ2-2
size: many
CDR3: CASSEGLTNTGELFF
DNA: TGTGCCAGCAGTGAAGGTCTCACGAACACCGGGGAGCTGTTTTTT